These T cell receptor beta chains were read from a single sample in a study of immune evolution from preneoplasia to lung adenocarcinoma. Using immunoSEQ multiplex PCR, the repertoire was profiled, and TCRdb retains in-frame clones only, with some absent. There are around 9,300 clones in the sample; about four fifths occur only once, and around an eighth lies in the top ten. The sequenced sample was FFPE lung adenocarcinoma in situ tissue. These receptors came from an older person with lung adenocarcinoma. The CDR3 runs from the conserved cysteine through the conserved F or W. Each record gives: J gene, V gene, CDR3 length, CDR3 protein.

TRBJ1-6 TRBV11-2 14 CASSLGTSNSPLHF
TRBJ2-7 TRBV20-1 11 CSARDTYEQYF
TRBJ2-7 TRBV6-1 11 CASSDPGLQYF
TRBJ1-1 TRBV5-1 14 CASTSAGADTEAFF
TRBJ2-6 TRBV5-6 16 CASSRTRTSGANVLTF
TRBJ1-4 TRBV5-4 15 CASSPGGIGNEKLFF
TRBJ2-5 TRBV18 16 CASSPTGGGARETQYF
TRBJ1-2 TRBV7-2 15 CASSPREGPNYGYTF
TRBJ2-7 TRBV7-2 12 CASSETSYEQYF
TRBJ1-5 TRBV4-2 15 CASSQEAGANQPQHF
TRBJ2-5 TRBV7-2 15 CASSSQQGNQETQYF
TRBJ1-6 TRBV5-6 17 CASSLAGYTGLNSPLHF
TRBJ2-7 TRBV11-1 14 CASSQGAGGYEQYF
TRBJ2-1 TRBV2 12 CASSKGGAEQFF
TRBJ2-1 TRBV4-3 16 CASSQGWDTMYNEQFF
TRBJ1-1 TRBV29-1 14 CSVKTRDLNTEAFF
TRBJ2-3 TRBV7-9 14 CASSLAGLTDTQYF
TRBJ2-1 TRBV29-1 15 CSVEPGTSGGNEQFF
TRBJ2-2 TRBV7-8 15 CASSLIGSNTGELFF
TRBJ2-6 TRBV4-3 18 CASSQEPRSSSGANVLTF
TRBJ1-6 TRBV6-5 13 CASSPMEGSPLHF
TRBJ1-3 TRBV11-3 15 CASSLGTSSGNTIYF
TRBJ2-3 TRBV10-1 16 CASSENGGGYTDTQYF
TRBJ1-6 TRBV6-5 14 CASSYSASDSPLHF
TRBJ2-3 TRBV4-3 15 CASSQQAGGLDTQYF
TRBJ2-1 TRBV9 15 CASSVGGGGAREQFF
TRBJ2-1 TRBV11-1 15 CASSFGTSGYNEQFF
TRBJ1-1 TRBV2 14 CASNLKGMDTEAFF
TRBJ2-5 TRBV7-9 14 CASSLLVAKETQYF
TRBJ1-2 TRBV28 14 CASSLFTGARGYTF
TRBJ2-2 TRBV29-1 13 CSARVLNTGELFF
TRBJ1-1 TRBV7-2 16 CASSLALGREDTEAFF
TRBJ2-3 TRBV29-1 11 CSVVPTDTQYF
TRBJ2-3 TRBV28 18 CASSSYLPGGYGTDTQYF
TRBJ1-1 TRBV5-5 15 CASSPLAGLNTEAFF
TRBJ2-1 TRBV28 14 CASNLSGNYNEQFF
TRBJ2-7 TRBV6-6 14 CASSYLGGQYEQYF
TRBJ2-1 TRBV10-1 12 CASSATTGEGFF
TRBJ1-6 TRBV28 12 CASRPLGSPLHF
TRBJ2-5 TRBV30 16 CAWSVGGTYLGETQYF
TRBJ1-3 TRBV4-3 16 CASSQERTGSGNTIYF
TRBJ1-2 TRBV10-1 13 CASSRDRGYGYTF
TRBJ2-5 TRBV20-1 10 CSAPKETQYF
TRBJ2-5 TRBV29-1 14 CSVEDRLTEETQYF
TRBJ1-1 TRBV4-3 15 CASSQAVTEGDEAFF
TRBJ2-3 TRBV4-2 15 CASSPERGSTDTQYF
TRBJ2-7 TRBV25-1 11 CASSLSYEQYF
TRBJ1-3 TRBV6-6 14 CASSYVESGNTIYF
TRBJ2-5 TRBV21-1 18 CASSKDWLAGDFQETQYF
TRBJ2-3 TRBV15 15 CATSLTGGQTDTQYF
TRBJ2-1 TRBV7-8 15 CASSLDEVGGIGQFF
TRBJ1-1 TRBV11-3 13 CASSFRQELEAFF
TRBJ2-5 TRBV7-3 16 CASSLRAGGLGETQYF
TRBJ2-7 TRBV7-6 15 CASSLGRGDRDEQYF
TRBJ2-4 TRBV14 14 CASSQAGAKNIQYF